The rows below give T cell receptor beta chains drawn from one sample of a study of cytomegalovirus exposure and HLA in healthy donors. Produced via immunoSEQ multiplex PCR; TCRdb's table is partial and in-frame only. The sample records about 190,000 clones, roughly 83% being singletons. Sequenced material: PBMCs. These TCRs come from a woman under 30 in good health and CMV-seronegative. Both conserved end residues are part of each CDR3.

J: TRBJ2-1; V: TRBV12-5; CDR3: CASGSTVPGLADYSSYNEQFF
J: TRBJ2-7; V: TRBV10-3; CDR3: CAISESEVGGIDYEQYF
J: TRBJ2-1; V: TRBV7-9; CDR3: CASSPRGQVSAESYNEQFF
J: TRBJ2-7; V: TRBV7-7; CDR3: CASSSFTGDEQYF
J: TRBJ1-1; V: TRBV5-1; CDR3: CASSWTGTVNTEAFF
J: TRBJ1-5; V: TRBV11-2; CDR3: CASSQTGVFRQPQHF
J: TRBJ1-5; V: TRBV11-2; CDR3: CAGRRFLANQPQHF
J: TRBJ1-5; V: TRBV28; CDR3: CASSQIRRGPQHF
J: TRBJ1-5; V: TRBV7-9; CDR3: CASSSGTVNQPQHF
J: TRBJ2-1; V: TRBV30; CDR3: CAWSVPGQGRTSSYNEQFF
J: TRBJ2-7; V: TRBV27; CDR3: CASSLEGFSYEQYF
J: TRBJ1-1; V: TRBV5-1; CDR3: CASSLEGVEAFF